This T cell receptor beta chain came from a study of tumor-infiltrating lymphocytes in oesophageal squamous cell carcinoma. The CDR3 covers 15 residues. Germline loops: CDR1 SGHAT, CDR2 FQDESV (reference sequence). TCRdb reprocessed the PCR reads with MiXCR, giving one entry per CDR3 protein. Of about 14,000 distinct CDR3 sequences listed, roughly 51% are singletons. The TCR comes from a male donor with esophageal squamous cell carcinoma. The chain joins TRBV11-1 to TRBJ2-5; TRBD1 aligns across 8 bases. The DNA end is more similar to TRBJ2-7, so the J call may be wrong. Sequencing was carried out using esophageal tumor tissue. The CDR3 loop is CASSDRGIGVYEQYF. CDR3 nucleotide sequence: TGTGCCAGCAGTGACAGGGGTATAGGGGTCTACGAGCAGTACTTC.